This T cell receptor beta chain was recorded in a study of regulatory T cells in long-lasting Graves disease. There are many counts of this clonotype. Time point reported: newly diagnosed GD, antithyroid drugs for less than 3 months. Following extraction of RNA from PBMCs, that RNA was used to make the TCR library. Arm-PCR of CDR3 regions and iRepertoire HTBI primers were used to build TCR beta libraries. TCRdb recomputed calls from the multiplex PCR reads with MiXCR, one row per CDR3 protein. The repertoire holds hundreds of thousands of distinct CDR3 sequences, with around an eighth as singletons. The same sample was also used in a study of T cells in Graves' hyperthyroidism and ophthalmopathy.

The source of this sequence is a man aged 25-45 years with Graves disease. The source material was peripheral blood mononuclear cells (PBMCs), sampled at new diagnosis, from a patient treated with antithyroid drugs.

The CDR3 DNA sequence: TGTGCCTGGAGTCCCCGCCGGACTAGCGGGAACAATGAGCAGTTCTTC. It codes for CAWSPRRTSGNNEQFF. V gene TRBV30 combines with J gene TRBJ2-1; 12 bases agree with TRBD2. The CDR3 loop spans 16 amino acids. Germline V gene sequence: CDR1 GTSNPN, CDR2 SVGIG (reference sequence). Trimming at V came to 2 bases and at J to 5 bases, leaving 7 bases not matched to a gene.